This TCR beta chain was recovered during a study of cytomegalovirus exposure and HLA in healthy donors. Findings and limits, study-wide: In vitro checks showed that a few CMV-associated chains really do target CMV antigens.

With regard to this clone: Its antigen remains unidentified.

Vbeta (60) and Jbeta (13) primers were used in the PCR. Per the original methods: Later reanalysis found roughly 80 million unique TCR beta chains, around 11 million of them shared. Here immunoSEQ multiplex PCR was the method, and the copy in TCRdb shows in-frame clones only, minus some. The D gene and trimming were derived from the DNA, and the V and J assignments and clone size from that table. The sample has about 100,000 clones, about 75% seen once. The specimen was PBMCs. The source of this sequence is a man aged 35 to 55 in good health and CMV-seropositive.

The CDR3 nucleotides read TGTGCCAGCAGCTTGGGTGAATGGGAGACTGAAGCTTTCTTT. Protein: CASSLGEWETEAFF. This chain connects TRBV7-9 to TRBJ1-1, with D hard to call. CDR1 and CDR2 from the germline V gene are SEHNR and FQNEAQ (reference sequence). This CDR3 spans 14 amino acids. The germline V and J ends were trimmed by 3 bases and 5 bases, with 13 bases remaining between them.